Below, 22 T cell receptor beta chains from the same sample are listed, as sequenced in a study of blood T cell repertoires in COVID-19. Using immunoSEQ multiplex PCR, the repertoire was profiled, and TCRdb retains in-frame clones only, with some absent. The sample lists 300,000 to 400,000 clones, around 89% seen once, with approximately 1.2% in the top ten. Sequencing used PBMCs or T cells enriched from blood (not recorded which). Receptors were obtained from a woman aged 18-29 years who had recovered from COVID-19.

The genes are TRBV30 and TRBJ1-2; 7 bases align to TRBD1. There are 12 residues in the CDR3. Germline V gene sequence: CDR1 GTSNPN, CDR2 SVGIG (reference sequence). Unmatched junction bases numbered 2, after V lost 4 bases and J lost 3 bases. CDR3 bases: TGTGCCTGGACTGACAGGGACTATGGCTACACCTTC. It codes for CAWTDRDYGYTF.

This clone was recorded a few times. The chain joins TRBV19 to TRBJ1-5; 8 bases are shared with TRBD1. The CDR3 length is 14 residues. Germline V gene sequence: CDR1 LNHDA, CDR2 SQIVND (reference sequence). The junction had 6 bases not matched to a gene; V was cut back by 6 bases and J by 5 bases. The CDR3 DNA reads as TGTGCCAGTAGGGAGGACAGGGTCGATCAGCCCCAGCATTTT. Translated, it gives CASREDRVDQPQHF.

V and J are TRBV14 and TRBJ1-4; D unclear. The CDR3 has 13 residues. V was cut by 4 bases and J by 8 bases, with 11 bases left in between. Germline CDR1 and CDR2: SGHDN and FVKESK. DNA for the CDR3: TGTGCCAGCAGCCCCCTGGGAGGGGAAAAACTGTTTTTT. Its protein product is CASSPLGGEKLFF.

This clone was recorded only once. In DNA form, the CDR3 reads TGTGCCAGCAGCTTGTGGGGAGGACAGGAGCTTCGGTATGGCTACACCTTC. Amino acid sequence: CASSLWGGQELRYGYTF. The gene calls are TRBV5-6 and TRBJ1-2; 7 bases agree with TRBD1. V was pared by 1 base and J by 5 bases, with 14 bases of the junction left unmatched. CDR1 and CDR2 from the germline V gene are SGHDT and YYEEEE. The length of the CDR3 is 17 residues.

The chain is built from TRBV7-9 and TRBJ1-4, with no clear D. V lost 5 bases and J lost 4, with 11 bases in between. Germline V gene sequence: CDR1 SEHNR, CDR2 FQNEAQ (reference sequence). The CDR3 is 14 residues long. Written as DNA, the CDR3 is TGTGCCAGCAGCCGGTCGGGAGTTAATGAAAAACTGTTTTTT. Protein product: CASSRSGVNEKLFF.

The CDR3 is CASSYGLGWNTEAFF. CDR3 DNA: TGTGCCAGCAGTTACGGGTTGGGCTGGAACACTGAAGCTTTCTTT. The V gene is TRBV6-5, the J gene TRBJ1-1; D gene unclear. Per the germline V gene, CDR1 is MNHEY and CDR2 is SVGAGI. The CDR3 length is 15 residues. Trimming removed 2 bases from V and 1 base from J, with 11 bases in between.

The chain carries TRBV7-2 and TRBJ2-1, with 7 nucleotides matching TRBD2. Looked up from germline, CDR1 is SGHTA and CDR2 is FQGNSA. The CDR3 sequence is 16 residues long. Trimming took 1 base from V and 7 from J; bases not matched to a gene: 10. The DNA for the CDR3 is TGTGCCAGCAGCTTAGGTCCAGCGGGGTACAGGAATGAGCAGTTCTTC. This translates into CASSLGPAGYRNEQFF.

The chain combines TRBV7-3 with TRBJ1-6; D gene ambiguous. The CDR3 has 13 residues. Looked up from germline, CDR1 is SGHTA and CDR2 is FQGTGA. Trimming removed 7 bases at V and 9 bases at J, with 13 bases between. CDR3 sequence (DNA): TGTGCCAGCATGGGCATTCGGGGTTCACCCCTCCACTTT. Its protein is CASMGIRGSPLHF.

The V and J genes are TRBV4-3 and TRBJ2-5, with 7 bases identical to TRBD2. The CDR3 extends over 18 amino acids. Germline V lookup: CDR1 LGHNA, CDR2 YSLEER. J lost 2 bases, V lost 2 bases, and 14 bases had no gene match. The CDR3 DNA reads as TGCGCCAGCAGCCAAAATCCCGGGACTAATGTGGGGCAAGAGACCCAGTACTTC. It yields the protein CASSQNPGTNVGQETQYF.

J is TRBJ2-2 and V is TRBV19; TRBD2 aligns across 11 bases. With V trimmed by 5 bases and J by 4 bases, 3 bases remained unmatched. Germline V gene data show CDR1 as LNHDA and CDR2 as SQIVND (reference sequence). The CDR3 has 15 amino acids. For the CDR3, the DNA is TGTGCCAGTAGTCCAACTAGCGGGGGCACCGGGGAGCTGTTTTTT. Its translation: CASSPTSGGTGELFF.

The rearrangement uses TRBV6-4 and TRBJ1-6, with 9 bases that match TRBD1. The germline CDR1 and CDR2 sequences are MRHNA and SNTAGT. Losses at the gene ends were 3 bases for V and 9 bases for J; bases not matched to a gene: 3. The CDR3 totals 14 residues. CDR3 coding DNA: TGTGCCAGCAGTGAACAGGGGGCGGGTTCACCCCTCCACTTT. Protein product: CASSEQGAGSPLHF.

The V gene is TRBV19, the J gene TRBJ2-2; 8 bases are a match to TRBD1. The CDR3 covers 16 residues. J was trimmed by 3 bases and V by 5 bases; bases with no gene match: 8. Germline-derived CDR1 and CDR2 are LNHDA and SQIVND (reference sequence). This chain's CDR3 is CASSGFETGDTGELFF. The CDR3 DNA reads TGTGCCAGTAGTGGCTTTGAGACAGGGGACACCGGGGAGCTGTTTTTT.

This clone was seen just once. V and J are TRBV11-3 and TRBJ2-5, with D possibly TRBD1 on 5 matching bases. From germline, CDR1 is SGHNT and CDR2 YENEEA. Trimming left V 0 bases short and J 2 bases short, with 16 bases between. The CDR3 contains 17 residues. CDR3 residues: CASSLDHPGSVQETQYF. DNA for the CDR3: TGTGCCAGCAGCTTAGATCACCCAGGGTCGGTGCAAGAGACCCAGTACTTC. Looking up the rest from reference TRBV11-3 and TRBJ2-5 gives the full variable domain: EAGVVQSPRYKIIEKKQPVAFWCNPISGHNTLYWYLQNLGQGPELLIRYENEEAVDDSQLPKDRFSAERLKGVDSTLKIQPAELGDSAVYLCASSLDHPGSVQETQYFGPGTRLLVL.

This chain connects TRBV7-8 to TRBJ1-1, with D perhaps matching TRBD1 (5 bases). Trimming took off 5 bases at V and 7 bases at J, with 17 bases between the two ends. The CDR3 extends over 14 amino acids. Germline V lookup: CDR1 SGHVS, CDR2 FQNEAQ. The CDR3 nucleotides read TGTGCCAGCAGCCCCACCCAGGGTATAGGTGAAGCTTTCTTT. It translates to CASSPTQGIGEAFF.

V and J are TRBV10-3 and TRBJ1-2, with D perhaps TRBD1 (5 bases). CDR1 and CDR2 from the germline V gene are ENHRY and SYGVKD. Trimming took 9 bases from V and 0 from J, leaving 11 bases between them. CDR3 length equals 13 residues. The CDR3 DNA reads as TGTGCCATAGACGGGGGGACTAACTATGGCTACACCTTC. The encoded protein is CAIDGGTNYGYTF.

The V gene is TRBV5-1, the J gene TRBJ1-6; 7 positions agree with TRBD1. V trimming: 3 bases; J trimming: 0 bases; junction bases outside the gene matches: 6. This CDR3 region has 17 residues. Germline CDR1 reads SGHRS; CDR2 reads YFSETQ. The CDR3 loop reads CASSSGTEASYNSPLHF. The CDR3 DNA reads TGCGCCAGCAGCTCTGGGACAGAGGCCTCCTATAATTCACCCCTCCACTTT.

V and J are TRBV9 and TRBJ1-2; the D is unclear. The CDR3 contains 16 residues. The V gene's germline CDR1 is SGDLS and CDR2 YYNGEE. The V end was cut by 4 bases, the J end by 4 bases, with 20 bases between. CDR3 sequence (DNA): TGTGCCAGCAGCCGAAGGAAGACTACAGAGCTCTATGGCTACACCTTC. It is translated as CASSRRKTTELYGYTF.

The chain employs TRBV4-1 and TRBJ1-6, with 7 nucleotides matching TRBD1. The CDR3 consists of 15 residues. V was clipped by 3 bases and J by 7 bases; unmatched bases: 6. Germline V CDR1 and CDR2: MGHRA, YSYEKL. CDR3 nucleotide sequence: TGCGCCAGCAGCCACCCGGGACAGAAAAATTCACCCCTCCACTTT. Amino acid sequence: CASSHPGQKNSPLHF.

CDR3 protein: CASSLGQGVMNTEAFF. The DNA of the CDR3 is TGTGCCAGCAGCCTGGGACAGGGAGTCATGAACACTGAAGCTTTCTTT. The chain couples TRBV14 to TRBJ1-1; 9 nucleotides line up with TRBD1. The V segment lost 4 bases and the J segment 0 bases; nucleotides outside the gene matches: 6. This CDR3 spans 16 amino acids. Germline V gives CDR1 SGHDN, CDR2 FVKESK.

V gene TRBV28 combines with J gene TRBJ2-7; TRBD1 matches at 8 bases. CDR3 size: 16 residues. Germline CDR1 MDHEN, CDR2 SYDVKM. V lost 1 base, J lost 0 bases, and 5 bases stayed unmatched. The CDR3 bases are TGTGCCAGCAGTTTATTTCCAGGGGGCAGCTCCTACGAGCAGTACTTC. Translating gives CASSLFPGGSSYEQYF.

This rearrangement joins TRBV19 to TRBJ2-2; no clear D gene. V lost 7 bases, J lost 8 bases, and 17 bases lay in between. Germline-derived CDR1 and CDR2 are LNHDA and SQIVND (reference sequence). The CDR3 extends over 14 amino acids. The chain's CDR3 is CASTPLGRSGELFF. CDR3 DNA sequence: TGTGCCAGTACCCCTCTAGGTCGGTCGGGGGAGCTGTTTTTT.

The chain combines TRBV3-1 (or the pseudogene TRBV3-2) with TRBJ1-6; D gene ambiguous. The CDR3 has 14 amino acids. Germline loops: CDR1 LGHDT, CDR2 YNNKEL (reference sequence). Trimming stripped 6 bases from V and 10 bases from J, with 16 bases between. CDR3 in amino acids: CASRPGKGGSPLHF. The CDR3 nucleotides read TGTGCCAGCAGACCCGGGAAGGGCGGATCACCCCTCCACTTT.